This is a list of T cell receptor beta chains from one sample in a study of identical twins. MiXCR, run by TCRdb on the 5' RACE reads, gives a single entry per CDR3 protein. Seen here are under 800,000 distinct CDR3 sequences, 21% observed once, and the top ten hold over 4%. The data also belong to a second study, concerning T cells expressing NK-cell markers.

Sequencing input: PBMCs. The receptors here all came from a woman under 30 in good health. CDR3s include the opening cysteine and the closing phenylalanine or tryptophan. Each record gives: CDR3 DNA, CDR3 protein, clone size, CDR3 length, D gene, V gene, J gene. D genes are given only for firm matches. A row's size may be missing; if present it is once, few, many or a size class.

CDR3nt: TGTGCCAGCAGTTCCACGGGACTAGGAAAGTACTTC
CDR3aa: CASSSTGLGKYF
abundance: .
len: 12
d_gene: TRBD2
v_gene: TRBV27
j_gene: TRBJ2-5

CDR3nt: TGTGCCAGCAGTTTATGGGGGGGCACAGATACGCAGTATTTT
CDR3aa: CASSLWGGTDTQYF
abundance: .
len: 14
d_gene: .
v_gene: TRBV27
j_gene: TRBJ2-3

CDR3nt: TGCAGTGCTAGAGCGATCATTGGCGGGAGGTCCCCCTACGAGCAGTACTTC
CDR3aa: CSARAIIGGRSPYEQYF
abundance: few
len: 17
d_gene: TRBD2
v_gene: TRBV20-1
j_gene: TRBJ2-7

CDR3nt: TGTGCCAGCAGCCAAGGATCCGCGGGGGGGCCCAGTTTTGGGGAGCTGTTTTTT
CDR3aa: CASSQGSAGGPSFGELFF
abundance: .
len: 18
d_gene: TRBD2
v_gene: TRBV4-2
j_gene: TRBJ2-2

CDR3nt: TGTGCCAGCAGTTACCGGGGGGGGGCCTCAGATGAGCAGTTCTTC
CDR3aa: CASSYRGGASDEQFF
abundance: .
len: 15
d_gene: TRBD2
v_gene: TRBV6-5
j_gene: TRBJ2-1

CDR3nt: TGTGCCAGCAGTTTGGGTGGGGATTACCAAGAGACCCAGTACTTC
CDR3aa: CASSLGGDYQETQYF
abundance: many
len: 15
d_gene: .
v_gene: TRBV12-3/TRBV12-4
j_gene: TRBJ2-5

CDR3nt: TGTGCCAGCGCCTCCGGCCGGTGGGGAAGCGAAAAACTGTTTTTT
CDR3aa: CASASGRWGSEKLFF
abundance: .
len: 15
d_gene: .
v_gene: TRBV27
j_gene: TRBJ1-4

CDR3nt: TGTGCCAGCAGCGTTCGACAGGGTCTTCTTAAAGAGACCCAGTACTTC
CDR3aa: CASSVRQGLLKETQYF
abundance: .
len: 16
d_gene: TRBD1
v_gene: TRBV7-9
j_gene: TRBJ2-5

CDR3nt: TGCAGCGTTGGCCAGGCGGGAGACAATGAGCAGTTCTTC
CDR3aa: CSVGQAGDNEQFF
abundance: many
len: 13
d_gene: TRBD2
v_gene: TRBV29-1
j_gene: TRBJ2-1

CDR3nt: TGCAGTGCTCCTCGGGACGAGGGGAAATCACCCCTCCACTTT
CDR3aa: CSAPRDEGKSPLHF
abundance: .
len: 14
d_gene: .
v_gene: TRBV20-1
j_gene: TRBJ1-6

CDR3nt: TGCAGCGTTGTTGCGGGGTCTGTGCAGTTCTTC
CDR3aa: CSVVAGSVQFF
abundance: .
len: 11
d_gene: .
v_gene: TRBV29-1
j_gene: TRBJ2-1

CDR3nt: TGCAGTGCTGCTACTAGCGGGAGAGGAAATGAGCAGTTCTTC
CDR3aa: CSAATSGRGNEQFF
abundance: few
len: 14
d_gene: TRBD2
v_gene: TRBV20-1
j_gene: TRBJ2-1

CDR3nt: TGCAGCGCCGGCCCGGGACAGGGTGGTGGCTACACCTTC
CDR3aa: CSAGPGQGGGYTF
abundance: many
len: 13
d_gene: TRBD1
v_gene: TRBV29-1
j_gene: TRBJ1-2

CDR3nt: TGTGCCACCGAGACAGGGAACTCTTACGAGCAGTACTTC
CDR3aa: CATETGNSYEQYF
abundance: .
len: 13
d_gene: TRBD1
v_gene: TRBV10-3
j_gene: TRBJ2-7

CDR3nt: TGCAGTGCTAGTGGTCAGGGAAGGACTAGCACAGATACGCAGTATTTT
CDR3aa: CSASGQGRTSTDTQYF
abundance: few
len: 16
d_gene: .
v_gene: TRBV20-1
j_gene: TRBJ2-3

CDR3nt: TGCGCCAGCAGCTTGGAGGCTAGCGGGGGCCCCCTTGAGCAGTTCTTC
CDR3aa: CASSLEASGGPLEQFF
abundance: .
len: 16
d_gene: TRBD2
v_gene: TRBV5-1
j_gene: TRBJ2-1

CDR3nt: TGCAGTGCTAGAGCTCAAGGGGCGAGAGGGGGCTACACCTTC
CDR3aa: CSARAQGARGGYTF
abundance: few
len: 14
d_gene: .
v_gene: TRBV20-1
j_gene: TRBJ1-2

CDR3nt: TGTGCCAGCAGCTTATCCTCCCGGGTGGGCGAGCAGTTCTTC
CDR3aa: CASSLSSRVGEQFF
abundance: few
len: 14
d_gene: .
v_gene: TRBV7-2
j_gene: TRBJ2-1

CDR3nt: TGTGCCAGCAGCGATTGGTCGGCCGGGGAGCTGTTTTTT
CDR3aa: CASSDWSAGELFF
abundance: .
len: 13
d_gene: .
v_gene: TRBV7-9
j_gene: TRBJ2-2

CDR3nt: TGCGCCAGCAGCCAAGGGACTAGACTCAAAGAGACCCAGTACTTC
CDR3aa: CASSQGTRLKETQYF
abundance: few
len: 15
d_gene: TRBD2
v_gene: TRBV4-3
j_gene: TRBJ2-5

CDR3nt: TGTGCCAGCAGCTACGAGACAGGGAATAATTTGGCGCAGTATTTT
CDR3aa: CASSYETGNNLAQYF
abundance: few
len: 15
d_gene: TRBD1
v_gene: TRBV9
j_gene: TRBJ2-3

CDR3nt: TGTGCCACCCTAGCGGAGCTAGCCAAAAACATTCAGTACTTC
CDR3aa: CATLAELAKNIQYF
abundance: few
len: 14
d_gene: TRBD2
v_gene: TRBV6-1
j_gene: TRBJ2-4

CDR3nt: TGTGCCAGCAGCACAGAGGGACGAGGGACCCAGTACTTC
CDR3aa: CASSTEGRGTQYF
abundance: many
len: 13
d_gene: .
v_gene: TRBV12-3/TRBV12-4
j_gene: TRBJ2-5

CDR3nt: TGTGCCAGCAGCCAGCGGGGGGGGTTTGATGAGCAGTTCTTC
CDR3aa: CASSQRGGFDEQFF
abundance: few
len: 14
d_gene: TRBD2
v_gene: TRBV3-1
j_gene: TRBJ2-1

CDR3nt: TGTGCCAGCAGCTCCCCCCGAGGAGTCGGAAACACCATATATTTT
CDR3aa: CASSSPRGVGNTIYF
abundance: few
len: 15
d_gene: .
v_gene: TRBV5-5
j_gene: TRBJ1-3

CDR3nt: TGCAGTGCTAGAGATCCAGGACAGGGTGGCTACACCTTC
CDR3aa: CSARDPGQGGYTF
abundance: .
len: 13
d_gene: TRBD1
v_gene: TRBV20-1
j_gene: TRBJ1-2

CDR3nt: TGTGCCAGCAGCCAAGTATATGAGCAGTTCTTC
CDR3aa: CASSQVYEQFF
abundance: .
len: 11
d_gene: .
v_gene: TRBV3-1
j_gene: TRBJ2-1

CDR3nt: TGCAGTGCTAGTGGGGCCGGGGGCGCTTACAATGAGCAGTTCTTC
CDR3aa: CSASGAGGAYNEQFF
abundance: .
len: 15
d_gene: .
v_gene: TRBV20-1
j_gene: TRBJ2-1